This paragraph reports one T cell receptor (beta chain). Trimming took 6 bases from V and 3 from J, leaving 8 bases between them. The CDR3 has 12 residues. The data originate from a study of blood T cell repertoires in COVID-19. Sequencing used immunoSEQ multiplex PCR; TCRdb keeps in-frame clones, though not all of them. The sample lists about 150,000 clones, roughly nine tenths occurring once. The chain recombines TRBV12-3 or TRBV12-4 with TRBJ1-2; D possibly corresponds to TRBD1 (6 bases). Sequencing used peripheral blood. This sequence originates from a human donor in a cohort sampled during active COVID-19. CDR3 amino acids: CASRQGYYGYTF. In DNA, the CDR3 is TGTGCCAGCAGGCAGGGGTACTATGGCTACACCTTC.